This T cell receptor beta chain was recorded in a study of T-cell reconstitution after alpha-beta-depleted transplantation in children. Whole-study findings and limits: Most T-cell counts and diversity one year after the transplant came from T cells that were newly produced. After transplant, at about two months, alpha-beta T cells were reportedly derived from several hundred expanded graft clones.

Points on this clonotype: Its matching antigen is unknown.

Molecular barcoding with unique molecular identifiers was used for the TCRbeta library. TCRdb re-called the PCR reads with MiXCR, one entry per CDR3 protein. In the table there are 500,000 to 750,000 distinct CDR3 sequences, more than 20% of which are singletons. CDR1 and CDR2 (germline): SGHKS, YYEKEE (reference sequence). Trimming at V came to 1 base and at J to 2 bases, leaving 7 bases not matched to a gene. The CDR3 is made up of 16 amino acids. The source material was PBMCs, sampled before TCRalphabeta/CD19-depleted stem cell transplant. This TCR was recovered from a boy under two years old with Wiskott-Aldrich syndrome, due to receive a stem cell transplant. The chain employs TRBV5-5 and TRBJ2-7; 9 bases align to TRBD1. The CDR3 sequence: CASSLLGQGPTYEQYF. The CDR3 DNA reads as TGTGCCAGCAGCTTGCTGGGACAGGGCCCTACCTACGAGCAGTACTTC.